This paragraph reports one T cell receptor beta chain. Its specificity is unknown. Sequencing targeted expressed TCRB transcripts, as all isolated RNA had been reverse transcribed. Profiling relied on immunoSEQ multiplex PCR, and the TCRdb table lists in-frame clones only, not all of them. Among fewer than 650,000 clones, about 14% were seen once, and the ten largest hold about 0.086%. The data stem from a study of beta chain features in type 1 diabetes. The wider study: All samples together contributed 107,917,701 sorted cells for examination.

Findings and limits, study-wide: Shortening of TCRB CDR3s, moderate but significant, appeared in all four CD4+ subsets of Type 1 diabetes patients.

This CDR3 region has 15 residues. Germline CDR1 and CDR2: MDHEN and SYDVKM. V lost 4 bases, J lost 5 bases, and 5 bases stayed unmatched. The chain employs TRBV28 and TRBJ2-1, with 10 bases identical to TRBD2. The TCR comes from a man aged 18-30 years in good health. Specimen: naive CD4+ T cells from blood. CDR3: CASSSGTSAHNEQFF. CDR3 DNA sequence: TGTGCCAGCAGTTCCGGGACTAGCGCCCACAATGAGCAGTTCTTC.